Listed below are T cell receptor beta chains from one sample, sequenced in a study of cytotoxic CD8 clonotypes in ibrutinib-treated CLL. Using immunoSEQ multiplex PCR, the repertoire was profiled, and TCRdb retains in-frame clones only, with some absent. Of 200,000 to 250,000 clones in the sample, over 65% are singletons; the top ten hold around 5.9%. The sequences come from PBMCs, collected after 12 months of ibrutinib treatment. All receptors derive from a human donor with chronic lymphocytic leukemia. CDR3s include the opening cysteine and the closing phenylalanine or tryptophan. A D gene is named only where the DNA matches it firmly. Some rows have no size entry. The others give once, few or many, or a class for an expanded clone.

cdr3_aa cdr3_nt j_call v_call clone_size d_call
CAWSWGLPSTDTQYF TGTGCCTGGAGCTGGGGCTTACCTAGCACAGATACGCAGTATTTT TRBJ2-3 TRBV30 . .
CASSGGLAGVNGELFF TGTGCCAGCAGCGGAGGTTTAGCGGGAGTGAACGGGGAGCTGTTTTTT TRBJ2-2 TRBV9 many TRBD2
CASSLDSLAGPQHF TGCGCCAGCAGCTTGGACTCTTTAGCGGGACCCCAGCATTTT TRBJ1-5 TRBV5-1 . .
CSVQSGTWGEAFF TGCAGCGTGCAATCGGGGACATGGGGTGAAGCTTTCTTT TRBJ1-1 TRBV29-1 . .
CASSPYPGLVEGSYEQYF TGTGCCAGCAGCCCATACCCGGGACTAGTGGAGGGATCGTACGAGCAGTACTTC TRBJ2-7 TRBV4-2 . TRBD2
CASSMGQLAPYGYTF TGTGCCAGTAGTATGGGACAGCTTGCTCCCTATGGCTACACCTTC TRBJ1-2 TRBV19 . TRBD1
CASGEGGPNEQYF TGTGCCAGCGGGGAGGGGGGACCAAACGAGCAGTACTTC TRBJ2-7 TRBV28 . .
CASSPRPAGLVTPLHF TGTGCCAGCAGCCCCCGACCGGCAGGTTTGGTAACACCCCTCCACTTT TRBJ1-6 TRBV4-2 . .
CATSRAGQGSYEQYF TGTGCCACCAGCAGAGCCGGACAGGGGTCCTACGAGCAGTACTTC TRBJ2-7 TRBV15 . TRBD1
CASSYSNKYEQYF TGTGCCAGCAGTTACTCGAACAAGTACGAGCAGTACTTC TRBJ2-7 TRBV6-5 many .
CALTGSLSGANVLTF TGTGCCTTGACAGGGAGCCTGTCTGGGGCCAACGTCCTGACTTTC TRBJ2-6 TRBV30 . TRBD1
CVGQGTNTEAFF TGCGTCGGACAGGGGACGAACACTGAAGCTTTCTTT TRBJ1-1 TRBV29-1 . TRBD1
CASSYSTGEAYEQYF TGTGCCAGCAGTTACTCCACAGGGGAGGCCTACGAGCAGTACTTC TRBJ2-7 TRBV6-5 . .
CATLNSPLHF TGTGCCACCTTAAATTCACCCCTCCACTTT TRBJ1-6 TRBV7-9 . .
CASRNPRFEQYF TGTGCCAGCAGGAATCCGCGATTCGAGCAGTACTTC TRBJ2-7 TRBV6-5 . .
CASSLGIRASGGDTQYF TGTGCCAGCAGCTTAGGGATTCGGGCAAGCGGGGGGGATACGCAGTATTTT TRBJ2-3 TRBV7-2 once TRBD2
CARGTLHRGTYSEQFF TGCGCCAGGGGTACACTTCACAGGGGGACCTACAGTGAGCAGTTCTTC TRBJ2-1 TRBV23-1 . TRBD1
CASSRGHQGEKLFF TGTGCCAGCTCACGTGGACACCAGGGTGAAAAACTGTTTTTT TRBJ1-4 TRBV18 . .
CASSSQGSFPYEQYF TGTGCCAGTAGTAGTCAGGGGAGCTTCCCCTACGAGCAGTACTTC TRBJ2-7 TRBV19 . .
CASSPRTGGGISFGYTF TGTGCCAGCAGCCCCCGAACGGGGGGGGGAATTAGCTTCGGCTACACCTTC TRBJ1-2 TRBV7-2 . .
CASSLQGVGGYTF TGTGCCAGCAGCTTACAGGGGGTCGGAGGCTACACCTTC TRBJ1-2 TRBV7-9 . TRBD1
CASSPGTAPSYTF TGTGCCAGCAGCCCCGGGACAGCCCCTTCCTACACCTTC TRBJ1-2 TRBV7-9 . TRBD1
CAWGQGSSEQYF TGTGCCTGGGGACAGGGTAGCTCCGAGCAGTACTTC TRBJ2-7 TRBV30 once TRBD1
CASSLSLGRGDNEQFF TGTGCCAGCAGCTTATCTTTGGGCAGGGGGGACAATGAGCAGTTCTTC TRBJ2-1 TRBV7-9 . .
CASSPSGNPNEQFF TGTGCCAGCAGTCCTAGCGGGAACCCTAATGAGCAGTTCTTC TRBJ2-1 TRBV7-9 few TRBD2
CAWGGGASQPQHF TGTGCCTGGGGCGGGGGGGCTAGTCAGCCCCAGCATTTT TRBJ1-5 TRBV30 . .
CASSEGGPTYEQYF TGTGCCAGCAGTGAAGGAGGGCCTACCTACGAGCAGTACTTC TRBJ2-7 TRBV6-1 . .
CASSYYLTGSSYEQYF TGTGCCAGCAGTTACTACCTTACAGGGAGCTCCTACGAGCAGTACTTC TRBJ2-7 TRBV6-6 . .
CASSFPSGSALEQYF TGTGCCAGCAGCTTCCCTAGCGGGAGTGCCCTTGAGCAGTACTTC TRBJ2-7 TRBV5-4 . TRBD2
CASRPGRGLGEKLFF TGTGCCAGCCGACCGGGCAGGGGGCTTGGGGAAAAACTGTTTTTT TRBJ1-4 TRBV2 . TRBD1
CASRDETGMGNQPQHF TGTGCCAGCAGAGACGAGACAGGGATGGGCAATCAGCCCCAGCATTTT TRBJ1-5 TRBV6-6 . TRBD1
CAWRKPSAVEKLFF TGTGCCTGGAGAAAGCCCTCGGCCGTGGAAAAACTGTTTTTT TRBJ1-4 TRBV30 . .
CASSQDPGRNKLFF TGCGCCAGCAGCCAAGATCCCGGCCGGAATAAACTGTTTTTT TRBJ1-4 TRBV4-1 . .